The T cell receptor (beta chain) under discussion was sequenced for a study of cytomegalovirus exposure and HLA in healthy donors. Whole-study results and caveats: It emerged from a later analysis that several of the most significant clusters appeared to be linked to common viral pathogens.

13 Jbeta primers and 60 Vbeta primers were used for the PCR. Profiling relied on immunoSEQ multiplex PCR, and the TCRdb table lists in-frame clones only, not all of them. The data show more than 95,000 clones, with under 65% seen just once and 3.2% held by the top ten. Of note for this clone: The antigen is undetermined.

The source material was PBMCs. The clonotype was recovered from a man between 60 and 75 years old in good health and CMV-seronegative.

Here the CDR3 DNA reads TGTGCCAGCAGTACCCTAGCGGGGGGGCTAGAGACCCAGTACTTC. It codes for CASSTLAGGLETQYF. The V call is TRBV6-1, the J call TRBJ2-5, with 12 positions matching TRBD2. The CDR3 is 15 amino acids. V was pared by 5 bases and J by 4 bases, with 5 bases of the junction left unmatched. Germline V CDR1 and CDR2: MNHNS, SASEGT.